The clone carrying this T cell receptor (beta chain) was recorded a few times. This CDR3 comprises 14 residues. V lost 8 bases to trimming and J lost 2 bases, with 14 bases between them. TCRdb passed the 5' RACE reads through MiXCR, listing each CDR3 protein once. Altogether around 310,000 distinct CDR3 sequences are present, 15% being singletons, with the ten largest covering around 24%. The record originates from a study of T-cell memory formation after mild COVID-19. The J gene is TRBJ2-3, the V gene TRBV12-3 or TRBV12-4, with D uncertain. The origin of this receptor is a man aged 18 to 30 who had mild COVID-19 (a few samples of this study predate the infection). Cell type and time point are not known. The sample consisted of PBMCs or a T cell subset sorted from them (not recorded which). The CDR3: CASVPGSNTDTQYF. The CDR3 DNA is TGTGCCAGCGTACCCGGAAGTAACACAGATACGCAGTATTTT.